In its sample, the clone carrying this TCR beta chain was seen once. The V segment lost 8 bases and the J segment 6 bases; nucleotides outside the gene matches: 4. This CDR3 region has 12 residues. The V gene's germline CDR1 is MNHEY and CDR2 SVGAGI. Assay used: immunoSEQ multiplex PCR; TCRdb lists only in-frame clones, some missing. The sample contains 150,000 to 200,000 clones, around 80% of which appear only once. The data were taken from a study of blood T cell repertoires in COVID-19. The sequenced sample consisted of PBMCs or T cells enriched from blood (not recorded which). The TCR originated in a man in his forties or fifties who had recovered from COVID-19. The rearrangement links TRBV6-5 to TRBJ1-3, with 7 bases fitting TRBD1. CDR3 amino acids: CASGTAVNTIYF. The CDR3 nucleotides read TGTGCCAGCGGGACAGCAGTAAACACCATATATTTT.